This T cell receptor (beta chain) came from a study of cytomegalovirus exposure and HLA in healthy donors. Study-level points and caveats: TCR beta sequences reportedly predicted the HLA-A and HLA-B alleles of most subjects accurately.

The V and J ends lost 0 bases and 0 bases respectively, with 6 bases between them. CDR1 SGHRS and CDR2 YFSETQ come from the germline V gene. The CDR3 length is 15 residues. Vbeta (60) and Jbeta (13) primers were used in the PCR. Some clones are missing from TCRdb's copy, which holds only in-frame ones; the method was immunoSEQ multiplex PCR. Here the sample spans approximately 130,000 clones, approximately 84% being singletons. There are a few counts of this clone. Its target is not known. The rearrangement joins TRBV5-1 to TRBJ2-2; D may be TRBD2 (5 bases). Source material: PBMCs. The receptor comes from a boy aged 2 to 10 in good health and CMV-seronegative. This CDR3 is CASSLDGANTGELFF. The CDR3 DNA follows: TGCGCCAGCAGCTTGGACGGGGCGAACACCGGGGAGCTGTTTTTT.